These T cell receptor beta chains were read from a single sample in a study of T cells in Graves' hyperthyroidism and ophthalmopathy. TCRdb processed the multiplex PCR reads anew with MiXCR; each CDR3 protein has one entry. The sample lists about 380,000 distinct CDR3 sequences, about a fifth seen once, with 35% to 45% in the top ten. Sequenced input: blood. The receptors here all came from a man aged 18 to 29 with Graves' ophthalmopathy. Both conserved end residues are part of each CDR3. D genes are given only for firm matches. Only some rows state a clone size, as once, few, many or a class for expanded clones.

d_call,v_call,j_call,clone_size,cdr3_nt,cdr3_aa
TRBD1,TRBV5-1,TRBJ1-2,NA,TGCGCCAGCAGCTCCCAGGGACAGGGGAATGGCTACACCTTC,CASSSQGQGNGYTF
TRBD2,TRBV20-1,TRBJ2-5,many,TGCAGTGTCGCCGGGGGGACCTCGTACCAAGAGACCCAGTACTTC,CSVAGGTSYQETQYF
TRBD1,TRBV11-2,TRBJ2-7,many,TGTGCCAGCAGCGTGGGACAGGGTGGTGAGCAGTACTTC,CASSVGQGGEQYF
NA,TRBV20-1,TRBJ2-7,many,TGCAGTGCCCGGTTGTACTTAGACGAGCAGTACTTC,CSARLYLDEQYF
NA,TRBV20-1,TRBJ1-2,few,TGCAGTGCCCACCTCCCCAGGGACCCTTTGTTGTATGGCTACACCTTC,CSAHLPRDPLLYGYTF
TRBD2,TRBV6-1,TRBJ2-5,many,TGTGCCAGCAGAGGACTAGCGGAAGAGACCCAGTACTTC,CASRGLAEETQYF
NA,TRBV28,TRBJ1-4,NA,TGTGCCAGCGAGCCGACGCAAGGGGCCCTTAATGAAAAACTGTTTTTT,CASEPTQGALNEKLFF
TRBD2,TRBV6-1,TRBJ2-3,NA,TGTGCCAGCAGTGTACGCGGGGGTGCCACAGATACGCAGTATTTT,CASSVRGGATDTQYF
NA,TRBV7-2,TRBJ2-5,many,TGTGCCAGCAGCTTAGCCGGAATCCCACAAGAGACCCAGTACTTC,CASSLAGIPQETQYF
TRBD2,TRBV24-1,TRBJ2-1,NA,TGTGCCACCAGTGTAGCGGGGGGCCGCTATTGGTCCAATGAGCAGTTCTTC,CATSVAGGRYWSNEQFF
TRBD1,TRBV14,TRBJ1-1,NA,TGTGCCAGCAGCCAGACAGGGGGAGTTACTGAAGCTTTCTTT,CASSQTGGVTEAFF
NA,TRBV13,TRBJ2-7,NA,TGTGCCAGCAGCTCACAGTGGACTTACGAGCAGTACTTC,CASSSQWTYEQYF
NA,TRBV5-1,TRBJ1-4,many,TGCGCCAGCAGCTTGGATTGGCGGAATGAAAAACTGTTTTTT,CASSLDWRNEKLFF
TRBD1,TRBV9,TRBJ1-2,many,TGTGCCAGCAGCACCTGGGACAGGGCTTCACATGGCTACACCTTC,CASSTWDRASHGYTF
TRBD1,TRBV7-8,TRBJ2-1,many,TGTGCCAGCAGCGACAGGGGTGAGCAGTTCTTC,CASSDRGEQFF
NA,TRBV11-1,TRBJ2-7,many,TGTGCCAGCAGCTTAGCGCCAGGGGTCTACGAGCAGTACTTC,CASSLAPGVYEQYF
TRBD2,TRBV5-1,TRBJ2-1,once,TGCGCCAGCGGAAAGAGTAGCGGGAAAGGCCGGATAGGGGAGCAGTTCTTC,CASGKSSGKGRIGEQFF